This T cell receptor (beta chain) was sequenced in a study of shared T cell receptors in the human thymus. Clones were sequenced by immunoSEQ multiplex PCR, and TCRdb holds only the in-frame ones, with some missing. The table includes approximately 660,000 clones, roughly 90% detected once. CDR1 is SGHVS and CDR2 is FNYEAQ in the germline V gene. CDR3 length: 13 amino acids. Trimming pared 4 bases from V and 5 bases from J, leaving 11 bases between. The data also belong to a second study, concerning human thymus T cells. That source reports: Those donating were healthy Finnish infants in corrective surgery for congenital heart defects. Obtained as resections during corrective heart surgery, the thymus tissue was then studied. Among thymic and blood repertoires, usage of V and J genes appeared biased. Thymic repertoires from unrelated individuals overlapped highly, related research reported.

The origin of this receptor is a boy younger than two with a congenital heart defect. The sample taken for sequencing was thymocytes. The rearrangement links TRBV7-6 to TRBJ1-2, with D perhaps matching TRBD1 (6 bases). CDR3 in amino acids: CASSSSQGYGYTF. Here the CDR3 DNA reads TGTGCCAGCAGCTCCTCACAGGGATATGGCTACACCTTC.